This record looks at one TCR beta chain sequence and its context. Its binding antigen is unknown. No base qualities exist here, and no much larger clone lies one base off it. Collaborating institutions collected whole blood in K2EDTA tubes following their own protocols. For TCRbeta analysis, collaborators shipped samples as frozen whole blood, isolated PBMCs, or DNA extracted from either of those sample types. TCRbeta CDR3 regions were amplified from genomic DNA using the immunoSEQ Assay, a bias-controlled multiplex PCR. The original methods were these. The number of nucleated cells in each sample was estimated by amplification of reference gene primers within the assay. To quantify the absolute abundance of each unique TCRbeta CDR3 rearrangement, sequence reads were collapsed and filtered. For each sample, productive Simpson clonality was calculated by taking the square root of Simpson's diversity index across productive rearrangements. TCRdb retrieved this table from immuneACCESS and kept in-frame rearrangements only. Not all clones are present; in checked studies, unresolved V genes account for under half, and no reason is known for the remainder. V and J calls and clone size come straight from that table; D and trimming were deduced from the DNA. For this sample there are about 80,000 clones; roughly four fifths appear just once. The top ten hold about a fifth of the sample.

This sample is part of a study of blood T cell repertoires in COVID-19 (dated by TCRdb to the early 2020s). Background for the entire study: Collaborator samples came from the United States, Italy and Spain and covered acute and convalescent phases of COVID-19. The repertoires were made available in a free public database intended to serve as a resource for research on the immune response to SARS-CoV-2. The dataset comprised deeply sampled blood TCRbeta repertoires from subjects exposed to, actively infected with, or recovered from COVID-19. The samples were drawn from two sources: the first 160 participants of the ongoing ImmuneRACE study, and approximately 1,300 subjects contributed by 6 global collaborators. Nearly every sample came with metadata listing a de-identified subject ID, COVID-19 status, age in years and sex. The prospective study material was composed of cDNA or gDNA derived from T cells, B-cell-depleted T cells, or PBMCs. HLA class I and class II types, where available, came from metadata supplied by the sample provider rather than from assay-based typing.

Deletion took 2 bases off V and 4 bases off J, with a span of 6 bases between the germline ends. The CDR3 has 13 amino acids, counting the end cysteine and phenylalanine. Only the CDR3 DNA is retained, 39 bases long and in frame from the first base. Reading the germline V gene gives CDR1 ENHRY and CDR2 SYGVKD. What the research found in general, with its limitations: How much clinical and demographic metadata was included differed by source and by participant, and the metadata was provided uncurated.

The TCR was taken from a human donor in a cohort sampled during active COVID-19. The rearranged segments are TRBV10-3 and TRBJ1-3; perhaps TRBD1 is the D gene, with 5 bases matching. Source material: peripheral blood. The CDR3 sequence is CAISETGGNTIYF. The sequence in DNA is TGTGCCATCAGTGAGACAGGCGGAAACACCATATATTTT.